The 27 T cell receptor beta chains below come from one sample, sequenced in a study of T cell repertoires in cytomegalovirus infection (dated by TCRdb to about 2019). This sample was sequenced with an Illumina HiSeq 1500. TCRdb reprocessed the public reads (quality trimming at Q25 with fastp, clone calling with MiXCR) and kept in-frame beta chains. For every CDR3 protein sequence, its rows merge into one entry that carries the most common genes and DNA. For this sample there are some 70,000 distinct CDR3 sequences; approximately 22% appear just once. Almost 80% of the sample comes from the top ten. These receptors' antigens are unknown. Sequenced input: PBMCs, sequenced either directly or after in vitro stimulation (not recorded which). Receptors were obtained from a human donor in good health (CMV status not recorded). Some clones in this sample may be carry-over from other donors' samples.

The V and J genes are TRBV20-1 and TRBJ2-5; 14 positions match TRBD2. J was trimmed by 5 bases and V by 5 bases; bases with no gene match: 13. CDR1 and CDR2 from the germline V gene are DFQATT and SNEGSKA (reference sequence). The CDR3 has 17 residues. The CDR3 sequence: CSAGTTSGRASGETQYF. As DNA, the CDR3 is TGCAGTGCTGGGACGACTAGCGGGAGGGCCTCTGGGGAGACCCAGTACTTC.

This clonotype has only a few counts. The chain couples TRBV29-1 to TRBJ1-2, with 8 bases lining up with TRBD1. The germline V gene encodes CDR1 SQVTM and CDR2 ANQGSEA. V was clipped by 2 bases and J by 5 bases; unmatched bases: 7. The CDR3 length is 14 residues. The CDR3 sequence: CSVESGTGPYGYTF. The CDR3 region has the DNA TGCAGCGTTGAATCCGGGACAGGCCCATATGGCTACACCTTC.

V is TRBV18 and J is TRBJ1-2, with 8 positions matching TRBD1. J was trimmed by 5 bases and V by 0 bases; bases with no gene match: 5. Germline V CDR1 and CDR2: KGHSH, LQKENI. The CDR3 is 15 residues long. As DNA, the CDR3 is TGTGCCAGCTCACCACCTCCGGGACAGGCATATGGCTACACCTTC. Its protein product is CASSPPPGQAYGYTF.

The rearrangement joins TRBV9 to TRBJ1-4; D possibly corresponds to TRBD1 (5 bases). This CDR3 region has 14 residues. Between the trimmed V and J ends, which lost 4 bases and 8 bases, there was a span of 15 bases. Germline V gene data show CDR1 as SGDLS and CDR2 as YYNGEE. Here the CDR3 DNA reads TGTGCCAGCAGCCCGAGCAGGGACGAGGAAAAACTGTTTTTT. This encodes CASSPSRDEEKLFF.

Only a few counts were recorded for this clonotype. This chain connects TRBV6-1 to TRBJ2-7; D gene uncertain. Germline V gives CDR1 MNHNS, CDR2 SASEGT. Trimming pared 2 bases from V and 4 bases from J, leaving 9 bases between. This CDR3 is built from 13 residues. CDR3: CASSENRKYEQYF. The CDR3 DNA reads TGTGCCAGCAGTGAAAATAGGAAATACGAGCAGTACTTC.

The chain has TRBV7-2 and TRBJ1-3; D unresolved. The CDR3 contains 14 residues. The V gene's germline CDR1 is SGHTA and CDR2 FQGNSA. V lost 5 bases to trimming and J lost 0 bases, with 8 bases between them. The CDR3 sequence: CASSAGSSGNTIYF. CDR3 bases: TGTGCCAGCAGCGCCGGGAGCTCTGGAAACACCATATATTTT. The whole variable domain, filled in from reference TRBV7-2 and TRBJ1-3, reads GAGVSQSPSNKVTEKGKDVELRCDPISGHTALYWYRQSLGQGLEFLIYFQGNSAPDKSGLPSDRFSAERTGGSVSTLTIQRTQQEDSAVYLCASSAGSSGNTIYFGEGSWLTVV.

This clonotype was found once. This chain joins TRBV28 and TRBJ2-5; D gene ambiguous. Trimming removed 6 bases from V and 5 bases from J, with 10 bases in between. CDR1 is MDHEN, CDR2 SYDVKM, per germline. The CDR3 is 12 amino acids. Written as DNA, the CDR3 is TGTGCCAGCAGCCCCCCTGCGGAGACCCAGTACTTC. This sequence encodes CASSPPAETQYF.

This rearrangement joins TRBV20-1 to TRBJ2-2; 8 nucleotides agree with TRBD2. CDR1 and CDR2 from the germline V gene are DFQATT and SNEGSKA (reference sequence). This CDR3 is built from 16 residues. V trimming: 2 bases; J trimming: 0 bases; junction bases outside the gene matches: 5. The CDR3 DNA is TGCAGTGCTAGATCTCCGGGAGGGCCGAACACCGGGGAGCTGTTTTTT. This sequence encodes CSARSPGGPNTGELFF.

The CDR3: CACLHRPGSYEQYF. The CDR3 DNA is TGTGCCTGCCTCCACCGGCCGGGCTCCTACGAGCAGTACTTC. This chain links TRBV30 with TRBJ2-7; no firm D call. The V and J ends lost 6 bases and 0 bases respectively, with 15 bases between them. In germline, CDR1 is GTSNPN, CDR2 SVGIG (reference sequence). This CDR3 spans 14 amino acids.

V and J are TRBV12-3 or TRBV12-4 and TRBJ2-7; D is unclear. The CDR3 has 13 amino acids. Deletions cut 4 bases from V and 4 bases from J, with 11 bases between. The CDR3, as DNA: TGTGCCAGCAGTTATTTGGCAAATTACGAGCAGTACTTC. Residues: CASSYLANYEQYF.

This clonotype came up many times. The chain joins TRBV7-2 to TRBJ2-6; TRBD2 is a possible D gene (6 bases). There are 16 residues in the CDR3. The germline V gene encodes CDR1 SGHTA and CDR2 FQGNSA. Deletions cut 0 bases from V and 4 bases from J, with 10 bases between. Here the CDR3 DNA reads TGTGCCAGCAGCTTAGCTCCGGGAGCCGGGGCCAACGTCCTGACTTTC. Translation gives CASSLAPGAGANVLTF.

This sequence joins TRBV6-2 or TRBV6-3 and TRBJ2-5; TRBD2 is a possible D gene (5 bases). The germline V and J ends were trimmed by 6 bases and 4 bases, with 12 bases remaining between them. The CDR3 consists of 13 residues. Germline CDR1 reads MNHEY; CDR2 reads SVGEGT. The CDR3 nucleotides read TGTGCCAGCAGGGGCGGAGGAGGAGAGACCCAGTACTTC. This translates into CASRGGGGETQYF.

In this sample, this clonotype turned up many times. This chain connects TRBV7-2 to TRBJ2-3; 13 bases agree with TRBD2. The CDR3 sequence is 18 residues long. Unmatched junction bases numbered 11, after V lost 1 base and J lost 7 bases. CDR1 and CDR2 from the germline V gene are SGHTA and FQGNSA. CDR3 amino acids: CASSLVSVWTSGGYTQYF. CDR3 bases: TGTGCCAGCAGCTTAGTGAGCGTGTGGACTAGCGGGGGCTATACGCAGTATTTT.

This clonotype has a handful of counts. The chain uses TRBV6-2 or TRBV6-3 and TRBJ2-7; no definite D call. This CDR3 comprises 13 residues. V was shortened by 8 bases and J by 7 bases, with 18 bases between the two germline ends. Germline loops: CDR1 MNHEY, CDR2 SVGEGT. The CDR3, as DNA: TGTGCCAGCCGGCCTCTCGGCCCCGGAGAGCAGTACGTC. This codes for CASRPLGPGEQYV.

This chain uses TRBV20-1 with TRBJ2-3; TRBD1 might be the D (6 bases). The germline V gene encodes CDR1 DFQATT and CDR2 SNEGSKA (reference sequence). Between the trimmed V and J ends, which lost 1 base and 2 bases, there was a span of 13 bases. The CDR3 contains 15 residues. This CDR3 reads CSARVPGQVTDTQYF. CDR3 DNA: TGCAGTGCTAGAGTGCCGGGACAAGTCACAGATACGCAGTATTTT.

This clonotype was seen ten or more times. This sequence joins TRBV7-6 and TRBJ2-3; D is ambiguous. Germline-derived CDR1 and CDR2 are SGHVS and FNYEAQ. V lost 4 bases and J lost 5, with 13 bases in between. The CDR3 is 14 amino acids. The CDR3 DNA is TGTGCCAGCAGCTCCCCATATTCCGGAGATACGCAGTATTTT. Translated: CASSSPYSGDTQYF.

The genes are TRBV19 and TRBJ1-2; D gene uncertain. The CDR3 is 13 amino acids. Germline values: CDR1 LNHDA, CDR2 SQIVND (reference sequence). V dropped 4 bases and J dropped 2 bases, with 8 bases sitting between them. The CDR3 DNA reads TGTGCCAGTAGTACCACACAGAACTATGGCTACACCTTC. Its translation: CASSTTQNYGYTF.

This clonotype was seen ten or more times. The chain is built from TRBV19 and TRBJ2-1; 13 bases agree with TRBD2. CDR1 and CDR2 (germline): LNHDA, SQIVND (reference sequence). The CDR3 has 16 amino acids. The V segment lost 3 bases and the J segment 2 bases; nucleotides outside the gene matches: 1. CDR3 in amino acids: CASSIGLAGAYNEQFF. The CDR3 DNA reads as TGTGCCAGTAGTATTGGACTAGCGGGAGCCTACAATGAGCAGTTCTTC.

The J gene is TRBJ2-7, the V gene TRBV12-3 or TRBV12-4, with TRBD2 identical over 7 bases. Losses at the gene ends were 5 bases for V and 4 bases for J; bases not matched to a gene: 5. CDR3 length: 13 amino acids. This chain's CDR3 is CASSPSGKYEQYF. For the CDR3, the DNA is TGTGCCAGCAGTCCTAGCGGAAAATACGAGCAGTACTTC.

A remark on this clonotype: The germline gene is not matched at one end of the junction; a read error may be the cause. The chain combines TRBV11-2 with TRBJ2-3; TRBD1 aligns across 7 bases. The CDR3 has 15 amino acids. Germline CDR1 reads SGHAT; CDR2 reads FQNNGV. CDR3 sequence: CSSSLNRGLTDTQYF. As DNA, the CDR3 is TGTTCCAGCAGCTTAAACAGGGGTCTCACAGATACCCAGTATTTT. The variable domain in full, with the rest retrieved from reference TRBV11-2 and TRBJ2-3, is EAGVAQSPRYKIIEKRQSVAFWCNPISGHATLYWYQQILGQGPKLLIQFQNNGVVDDSQLPKDRFSAERLKGVDSTLKIQPAKLEDSAVYLCSSSLNRGLTDTQYFGPGTRLTVL.

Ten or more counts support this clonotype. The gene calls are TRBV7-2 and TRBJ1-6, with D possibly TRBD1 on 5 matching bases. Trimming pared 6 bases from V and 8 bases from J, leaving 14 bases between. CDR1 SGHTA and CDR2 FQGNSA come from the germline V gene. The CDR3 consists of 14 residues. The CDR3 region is CASSLQGFDSPLHF. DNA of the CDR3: TGTGCCAGCAGTCTCCAGGGTTTTGATTCACCCCTCCACTTT.

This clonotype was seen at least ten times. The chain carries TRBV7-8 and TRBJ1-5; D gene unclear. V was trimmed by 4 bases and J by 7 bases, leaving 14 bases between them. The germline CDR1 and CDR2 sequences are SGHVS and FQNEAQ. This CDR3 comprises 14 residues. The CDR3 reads CASSSPERWQPQHF. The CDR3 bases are TGTGCCAGCAGCTCCCCGGAGAGGTGGCAGCCCCAGCATTTT.

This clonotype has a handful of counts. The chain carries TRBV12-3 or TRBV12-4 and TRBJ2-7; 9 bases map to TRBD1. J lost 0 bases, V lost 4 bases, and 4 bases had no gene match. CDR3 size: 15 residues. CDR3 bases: TGTGCCAGCAGTTCGACAGGGGGAATCTCCTACGAGCAGTACTTC. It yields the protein CASSSTGGISYEQYF.

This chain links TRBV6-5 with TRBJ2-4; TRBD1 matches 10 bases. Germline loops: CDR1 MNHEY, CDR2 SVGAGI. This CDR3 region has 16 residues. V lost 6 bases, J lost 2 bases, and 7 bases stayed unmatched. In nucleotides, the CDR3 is TGTGCCAGCAGGACAGGGGGCGGAGGGTCCAAAAACATTCAGTACTTC. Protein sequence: CASRTGGGGSKNIQYF.

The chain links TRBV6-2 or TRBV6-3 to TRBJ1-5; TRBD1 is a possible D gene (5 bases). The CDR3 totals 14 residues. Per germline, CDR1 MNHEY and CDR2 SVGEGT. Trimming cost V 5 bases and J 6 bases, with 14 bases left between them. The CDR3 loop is CASSPISGTQPQHF. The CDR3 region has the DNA TGTGCCAGCAGTCCGATCTCCGGGACTCAGCCCCAGCATTTT.

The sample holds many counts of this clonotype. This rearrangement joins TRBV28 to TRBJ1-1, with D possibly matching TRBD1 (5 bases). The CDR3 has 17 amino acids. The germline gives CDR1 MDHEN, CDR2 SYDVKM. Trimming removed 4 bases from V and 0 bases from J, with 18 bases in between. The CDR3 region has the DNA TGTGCCAGCAGTTCCTTTTCAGAGGGGCCAGTGAACACTGAAGCTTTCTTT. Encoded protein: CASSSFSEGPVNTEAFF.

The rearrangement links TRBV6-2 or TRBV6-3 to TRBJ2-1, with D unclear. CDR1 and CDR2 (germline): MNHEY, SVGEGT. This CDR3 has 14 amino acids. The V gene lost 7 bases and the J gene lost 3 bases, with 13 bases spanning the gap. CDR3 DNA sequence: TGTGCCAGCACCTTCCCGTGGGGCTACAATGAGCAGTTCTTC. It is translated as CASTFPWGYNEQFF.